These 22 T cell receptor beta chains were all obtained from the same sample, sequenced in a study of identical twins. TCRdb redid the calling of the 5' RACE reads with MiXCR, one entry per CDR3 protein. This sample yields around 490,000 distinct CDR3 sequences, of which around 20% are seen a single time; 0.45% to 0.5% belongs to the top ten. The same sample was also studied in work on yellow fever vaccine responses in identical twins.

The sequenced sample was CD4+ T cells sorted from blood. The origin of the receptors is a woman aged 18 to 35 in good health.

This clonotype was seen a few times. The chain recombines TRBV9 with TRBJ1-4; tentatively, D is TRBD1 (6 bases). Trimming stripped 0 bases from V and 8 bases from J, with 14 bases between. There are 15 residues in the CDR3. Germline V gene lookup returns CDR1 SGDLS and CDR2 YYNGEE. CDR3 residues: CASSVASGEGEKLFF. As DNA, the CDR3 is TGTGCCAGCAGCGTAGCTTCAGGGGAAGGGGAAAAACTGTTTTTT. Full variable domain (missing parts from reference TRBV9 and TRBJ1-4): DSGVTQTPKHLITATGQRVTLRCSPRSGDLSVYWYQQSLDQGLQFLIQYYNGEERAKGNILERFSAQQFPDLHSELNLSSLELGDSALYFCASSVASGEGEKLFFGSGTQLSVL.

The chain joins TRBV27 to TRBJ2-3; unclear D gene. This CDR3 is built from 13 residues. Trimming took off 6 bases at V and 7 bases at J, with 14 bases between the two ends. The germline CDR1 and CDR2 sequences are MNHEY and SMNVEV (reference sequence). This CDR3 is CASSPPQPYTQYF. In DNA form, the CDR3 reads TGTGCCAGCAGCCCCCCACAGCCGTATACGCAGTATTTT.

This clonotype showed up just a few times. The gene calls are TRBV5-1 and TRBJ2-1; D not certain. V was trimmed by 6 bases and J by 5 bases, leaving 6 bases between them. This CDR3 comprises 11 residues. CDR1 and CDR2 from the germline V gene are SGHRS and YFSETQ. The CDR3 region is CASNGNNEQFF. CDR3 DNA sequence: TGCGCCAGCAACGGAAACAATGAGCAGTTCTTC.

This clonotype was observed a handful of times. CDR3 sequence reads: CAISEDGTATDTQYF. The CDR3 DNA follows: TGTGCCATCAGTGAAGATGGGACAGCCACAGATACGCAGTATTTT. This sequence joins TRBV10-3 and TRBJ2-3, with 7 bases identical to TRBD1. The CDR3 has 15 amino acids. V was clipped by 3 bases and J by 2 bases; unmatched bases: 5. Germline lookup yields CDR1 ENHRY and CDR2 SYGVKD.

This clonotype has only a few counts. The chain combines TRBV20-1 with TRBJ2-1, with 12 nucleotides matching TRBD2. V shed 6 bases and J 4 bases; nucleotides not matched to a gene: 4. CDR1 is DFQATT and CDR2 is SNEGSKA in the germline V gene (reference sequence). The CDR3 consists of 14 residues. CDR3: CSAPTSGRYNEQFF. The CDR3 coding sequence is TGCAGTGCCCCGACTAGCGGGAGATACAATGAGCAGTTCTTC.

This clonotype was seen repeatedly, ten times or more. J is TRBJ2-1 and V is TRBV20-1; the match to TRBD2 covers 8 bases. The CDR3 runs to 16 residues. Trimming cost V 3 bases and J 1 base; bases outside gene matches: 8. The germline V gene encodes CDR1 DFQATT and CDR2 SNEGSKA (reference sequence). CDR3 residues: CSASASGPESYNEQFF. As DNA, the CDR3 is TGCAGTGCTAGCGCTAGCGGGCCCGAATCCTACAATGAGCAGTTCTTC.

CDR3 coding DNA: TGTGCCAGCAGCCAAGATCCAGCGGGGGCCCTCACAGATACGCAGTATTTT. It yields the protein CASSQDPAGALTDTQYF. This chain uses TRBV4-2 with TRBJ2-3; 8 bases match TRBD2. With V trimmed by 0 bases and J by 2 bases, 7 bases remained unmatched. This CDR3 contains 17 residues. Germline V gene data show CDR1 as LGHNA and CDR2 as YNFKEQ.

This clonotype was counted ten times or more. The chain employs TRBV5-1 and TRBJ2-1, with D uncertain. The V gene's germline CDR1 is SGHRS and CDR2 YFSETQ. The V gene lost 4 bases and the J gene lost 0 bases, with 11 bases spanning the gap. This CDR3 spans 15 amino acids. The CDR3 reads CASSPSASSYNEQFF. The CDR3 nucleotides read TGCGCCAGCAGCCCGAGCGCGAGCTCCTACAATGAGCAGTTCTTC.

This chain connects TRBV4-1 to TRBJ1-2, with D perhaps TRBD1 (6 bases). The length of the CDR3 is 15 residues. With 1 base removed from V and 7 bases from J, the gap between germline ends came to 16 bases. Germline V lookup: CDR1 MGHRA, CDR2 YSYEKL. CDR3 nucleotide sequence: TGCGCCAGCAGCCAAGTTGCGCAGGGGACGGGTGGCTACACCTTC. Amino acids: CASSQVAQGTGGYTF.

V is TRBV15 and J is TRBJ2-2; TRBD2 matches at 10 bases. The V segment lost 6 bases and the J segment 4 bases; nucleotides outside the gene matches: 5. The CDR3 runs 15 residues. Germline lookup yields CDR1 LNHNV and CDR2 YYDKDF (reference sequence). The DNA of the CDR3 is TGTGCCACCAGTCGGCTAGCGGGGGTCACCGGGGAGCTGTTTTTT. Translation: CATSRLAGVTGELFF.

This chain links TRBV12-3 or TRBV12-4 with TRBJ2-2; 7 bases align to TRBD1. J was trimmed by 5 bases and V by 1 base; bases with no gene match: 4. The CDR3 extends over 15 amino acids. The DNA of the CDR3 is TGTGCCAGCAGTTTAGGGGGACAGCCGACCGGGGAGCTGTTTTTT. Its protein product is CASSLGGQPTGELFF.

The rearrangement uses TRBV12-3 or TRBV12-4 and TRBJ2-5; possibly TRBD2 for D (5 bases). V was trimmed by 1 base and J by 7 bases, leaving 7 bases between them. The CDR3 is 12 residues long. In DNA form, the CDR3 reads TGTGCCAGCAGTTTAGGCCGGGGGACCCAGTACTTC. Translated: CASSLGRGTQYF.

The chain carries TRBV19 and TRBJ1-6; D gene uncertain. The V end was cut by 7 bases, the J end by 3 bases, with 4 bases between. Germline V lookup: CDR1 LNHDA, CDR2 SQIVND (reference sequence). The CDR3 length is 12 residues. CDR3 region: CASKGYNSPLHF. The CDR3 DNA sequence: TGTGCCAGTAAGGGCTATAATTCACCCCTCCACTTT.

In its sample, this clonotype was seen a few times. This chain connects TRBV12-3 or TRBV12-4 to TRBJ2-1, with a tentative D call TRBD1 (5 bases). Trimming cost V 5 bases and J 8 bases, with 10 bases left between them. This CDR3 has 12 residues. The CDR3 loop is CASSPNRYEQFF. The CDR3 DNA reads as TGTGCCAGCAGTCCCAACAGGTATGAGCAGTTCTTC.

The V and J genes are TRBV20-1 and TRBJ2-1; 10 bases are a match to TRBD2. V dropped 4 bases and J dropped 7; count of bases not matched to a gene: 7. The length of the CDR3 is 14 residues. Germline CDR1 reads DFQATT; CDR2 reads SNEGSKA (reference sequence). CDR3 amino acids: CSAMVTSGINEQFF. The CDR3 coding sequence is TGCAGTGCTATGGTTACTAGCGGGATTAATGAGCAGTTCTTC.

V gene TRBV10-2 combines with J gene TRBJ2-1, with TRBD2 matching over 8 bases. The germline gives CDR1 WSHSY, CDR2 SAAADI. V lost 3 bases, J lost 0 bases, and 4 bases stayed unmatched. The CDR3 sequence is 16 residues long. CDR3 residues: CASSEAGTSSYNEQFF. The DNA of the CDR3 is TGCGCCAGCAGTGAAGCCGGGACTAGCTCCTACAATGAGCAGTTCTTC.

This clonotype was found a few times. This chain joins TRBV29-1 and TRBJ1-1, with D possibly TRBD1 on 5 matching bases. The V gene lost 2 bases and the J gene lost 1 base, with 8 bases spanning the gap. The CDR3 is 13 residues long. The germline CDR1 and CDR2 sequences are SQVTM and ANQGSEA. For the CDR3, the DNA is TGCAGCGTTGAACTTGGGGGGAACACTGAAGCTTTCTTT. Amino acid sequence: CSVELGGNTEAFF.

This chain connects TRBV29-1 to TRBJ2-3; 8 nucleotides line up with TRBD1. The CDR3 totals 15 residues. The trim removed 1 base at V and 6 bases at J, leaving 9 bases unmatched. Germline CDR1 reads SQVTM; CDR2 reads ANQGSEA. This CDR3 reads CSVEGWTGPTDTQYF. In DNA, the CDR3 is TGCAGCGTTGAAGGATGGACAGGGCCGACGGATACGCAGTATTTT.

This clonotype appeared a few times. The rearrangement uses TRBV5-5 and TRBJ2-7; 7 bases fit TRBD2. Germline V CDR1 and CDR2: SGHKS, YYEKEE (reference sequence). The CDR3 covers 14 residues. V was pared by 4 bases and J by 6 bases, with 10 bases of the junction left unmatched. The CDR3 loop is CASSPGTITPEQYF. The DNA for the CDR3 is TGTGCCAGCAGCCCCGGGACTATCACCCCCGAGCAGTACTTC.

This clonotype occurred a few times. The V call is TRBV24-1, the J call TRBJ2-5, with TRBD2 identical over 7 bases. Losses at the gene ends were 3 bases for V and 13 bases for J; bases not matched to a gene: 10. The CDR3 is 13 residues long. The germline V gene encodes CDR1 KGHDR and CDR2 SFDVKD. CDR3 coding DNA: TGTGCCACCAGTGATCGTACTAGCGCTATGGGGTACTTC. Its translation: CATSDRTSAMGYF.

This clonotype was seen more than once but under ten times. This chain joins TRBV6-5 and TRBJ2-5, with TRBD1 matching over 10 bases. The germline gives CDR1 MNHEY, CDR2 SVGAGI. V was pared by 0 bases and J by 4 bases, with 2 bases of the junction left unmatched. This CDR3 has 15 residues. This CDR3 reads CASSYSDRGRETQYF. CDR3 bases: TGTGCCAGCAGTTACTCAGACAGGGGGCGAGAGACCCAGTACTTC.

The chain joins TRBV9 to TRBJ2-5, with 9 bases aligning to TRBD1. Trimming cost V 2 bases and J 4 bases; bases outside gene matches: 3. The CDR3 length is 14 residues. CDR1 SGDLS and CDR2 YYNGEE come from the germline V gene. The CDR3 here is CASSVGTGRETQYF. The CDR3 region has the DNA TGTGCCAGCAGCGTCGGGACAGGGCGAGAGACCCAGTACTTC.